A selection of T cell receptor beta chains follows, all from one sample in a study of blood T cell repertoires in COVID-19. Produced via immunoSEQ multiplex PCR; TCRdb's table is partial and in-frame only. The sample includes 90,000 to 100,000 clones, 80% to 90% of them seen just once. Sequenced sample: peripheral blood. Every receptor here comes from a human donor in a cohort sampled during active COVID-19. Each CDR3 is given with its conserved first and last residue. The order of the fields is V gene, clone size, CDR3 length, D gene, J gene, CDR3 DNA, CDR3 protein. D genes are given only for firm matches. Clone size is given for some rows only: seen once, a few or many times, or a class if the clone is expanded.

TRBV2,.,13,TRBD1,TRBJ1-2,TGTGCCAGCAGTTCTAGCCGACAGGGGGCGGCTTCCTTC,CASSSSRQGAASF
TRBV6-2/TRBV6-3,.,14,.,TRBJ2-7,TGTGCCAGCAGTAAAACAGGCCTATCCTACGAGCAGTACTTC,CASSKTGLSYEQYF
TRBV7-3,few,17,TRBD2,TRBJ2-1,TGTGCCAGCAGCTTACGTAAAACTAGCGGGGTTACTAATGAGCAGTTCTTC,CASSLRKTSGVTNEQFF
TRBV28,.,14,.,TRBJ1-2,TGTGCCAGCTTCGATCTGCCTACTAACTATGGCTACACCTTC,CASFDLPTNYGYTF
TRBV6-5,.,14,.,TRBJ1-1,TGTGCCAGCAGACGGGACACCCCGAACACTGAAGCTTTCTTT,CASRRDTPNTEAFF
TRBV30,.,14,TRBD2,TRBJ2-7,TGTGCCTGGAGTTTGGCTAGCGGCGCCTACGAGCAGTACTTC,CAWSLASGAYEQYF
TRBV19,.,13,.,TRBJ2-5,TGTGCCAGTGGAGGGTGGAACCAAGAGACCCAGTACTTC,CASGGWNQETQYF
TRBV9,.,15,.,TRBJ1-1,TGTGCCAGCAGCGGACTTGGGGGGGCGAACACTGAAGCTTTCTTT,CASSGLGGANTEAFF
TRBV5-1,.,20,TRBD2,TRBJ2-6,TGCGCCAGCAGCTCCTCAGGACTAGCGGGAGGCCGCTCTGGGGCCAACGTCCTGACTTTC,CASSSSGLAGGRSGANVLTF
TRBV6-2/TRBV6-3,.,19,.,TRBJ2-1,TGTGCCAGCAGTTACGGGGGGGCTAGCGGAGGGACTTTTTACAATGAGCAGTTCTTC,CASSYGGASGGTFYNEQFF
TRBV19,.,16,.,TRBJ2-1,TGTGCCAGTAGAGTATCGGGGGGCAGTCCCTACAATGAGCAGTTCTTC,CASRVSGGSPYNEQFF
TRBV10-1,.,13,.,TRBJ2-5,TGCGCCAGCAGCCCCGGGACACGAGAGACCCAGTACTTC,CASSPGTRETQYF
TRBV2,.,15,.,TRBJ2-3,TGTGCCAGCAGTGAAAGGACTCTAAGCACAGATACGCAGTATTTT,CASSERTLSTDTQYF
TRBV29-1,.,14,.,TRBJ2-1,TGCAGCGTTGAAGTTTTGACGCGAGGCGATGAGCAGTTCTTC,CSVEVLTRGDEQFF
TRBV27,once,14,.,TRBJ2-7,TGTGCCAGCAGTTTATCCGGGGGACCCTACGAGCAGTACTTC,CASSLSGGPYEQYF
TRBV4-1,.,13,.,TRBJ2-7,TGCGCCAGCAGCCCGAACCGGGGGTTCGAGCAGTACTTC,CASSPNRGFEQYF
TRBV12-5,.,13,.,TRBJ1-5,TGTGCTAGTGGCATGGGAGGGGGTCAGCCCCAGCATTTT,CASGMGGGQPQHF
TRBV9,.,15,TRBD2,TRBJ2-1,TGTGCCAGCAGTTCTCCACTAGCGGCCTACAATGAGCAGTTCTTC,CASSSPLAAYNEQFF
TRBV18,.,15,.,TRBJ1-1,TGTGCCAGCTCACCAACGGGAGGGATGAACACTGAAGCTTTCTTT,CASSPTGGMNTEAFF
TRBV3-1/TRBV3-2,.,14,TRBD1,TRBJ1-6,TGTGCCAGCAGACCGGACAGGGGTACTTCACCCCTCCACTTT,CASRPDRGTSPLHF
TRBV4-2,.,15,.,TRBJ1-6,TGTGCCAGCAGCCAAGACAGCTCCTATAATTCACCCCTCCACTTT,CASSQDSSYNSPLHF
TRBV28,.,19,.,TRBJ2-3,TGTGCCAGCAGTTTACTCCCCAGTAAAACCTCTCACCCATCAGATACGCAGTATTTT,CASSLLPSKTSHPSDTQYF
TRBV5-6,.,12,TRBD1,TRBJ2-1,TGTGCCAGCAGCCAATCGGACAGGCTCCAGTTCTTC,CASSQSDRLQFF
TRBV10-2,.,13,.,TRBJ1-5,TGCGCCGGCGGGGGGTCTCTAAATCAGCCCCAGCATTTT,CAGGGSLNQPQHF
TRBV19,.,15,TRBD2,TRBJ2-1,TGTGCCAGTAGTATATCGCTAGCGGGGGGGTATGAGCAGTTCTTC,CASSISLAGGYEQFF
TRBV5-1,.,14,.,TRBJ2-7,TGCGCCAGCAGTTTAGAGGGCATTTCGGACGAGCAGTACTTC,CASSLEGISDEQYF
TRBV5-6,.,15,TRBD1,TRBJ2-3,TGTGCCAGCAGCTTGGTGGGGACAGGGAGACATACGCAGTATTTT,CASSLVGTGRHTQYF
TRBV6-5,.,15,.,TRBJ2-1,TGTGCCAGCCAGATAGGGAGCCCAGCCTACAATGAGCAGTTCTTC,CASQIGSPAYNEQFF
TRBV6-6,.,14,.,TRBJ2-5,TGTGCCAGCAGTTACGGTACTAGCAGGGAGACCCAGTACTTC,CASSYGTSRETQYF
TRBV5-1,.,14,.,TRBJ2-7,TGCGCCAGCAGCTTGGTAGTCAACTCCTACGAGCAGTACTTC,CASSLVVNSYEQYF
TRBV30,.,11,.,TRBJ1-6,TGTGCCTGGAGTGATAGTTCACCCCTCCACTTT,CAWSDSSPLHF
TRBV29-1,.,13,TRBD1,TRBJ1-2,TGCAGCGTTGTCTCAGGGGGCGCTTTCGGCTACACCTTC,CSVVSGGAFGYTF
TRBV6-6,.,17,.,TRBJ2-1,TGTGCCAGCAGTCCCAACCCAACCCAGGGTCCCCCCAATGAGCAGTTCTTC,CASSPNPTQGPPNEQFF
TRBV9,.,14,TRBD1,TRBJ2-5,TGTGCCAGCAGCCGTACAGGGGCAAGAGAGACCCAGTACTTC,CASSRTGARETQYF
TRBV30,.,13,.,TRBJ1-5,TGTGCCTGGAGTGTCAATAGCAATCAGCCCCAGCATTTT,CAWSVNSNQPQHF
TRBV10-3,.,15,.,TRBJ2-1,TGTGCCATCAGTGGGGGGTCGGGAGCCTACAATGAGCAGTTCTTC,CAISGGSGAYNEQFF
TRBV7-9,.,16,.,TRBJ2-1,TGTGCCAGCAGCCCCCGGGGGGCGGGAGATTACAATGAGCAGTTCTTC,CASSPRGAGDYNEQFF
TRBV6-5,.,16,TRBD1,TRBJ2-7,TGCGCCAGCAGTTATCGCGGGATGGGACAGGGTCACGAGCAGTACTTC,CASSYRGMGQGHEQYF
TRBV19,.,12,.,TRBJ2-3,TGTGCCAGTAGTCCAAACACAGATACGCAGTATTTT,CASSPNTDTQYF
TRBV14,.,12,.,TRBJ1-1,TGTGCCAGCAGCCCCGGGGTGCCTGAAGCTTTCTTT,CASSPGVPEAFF
TRBV20-1,.,11,.,TRBJ1-1,TGCAGTGCCCCTCGAGGCACTGAAGCTTTCTTT,CSAPRGTEAFF
TRBV5-1,.,17,TRBD1,TRBJ1-4,TGCGCCAGCAGCCCCGGTGCCCGACAGGGAGCTTATGAAAAACTGTTTTTT,CASSPGARQGAYEKLFF
TRBV20-1,few,15,TRBD2,TRBJ2-3,TGCAGTGCTAGTACCCTAGCGGGGGGACCAGATACGCAGTATTTT,CSASTLAGGPDTQYF
TRBV6-6,.,14,.,TRBJ1-4,TGTGCCAGCAGTGAGACACCAACTAATGAAAAACTGTTTTTT,CASSETPTNEKLFF
TRBV25-1,.,13,TRBD1,TRBJ1-1,TGTGCCAGCACCTACAGGGGGAAGACTGAAGCTTTCTTT,CASTYRGKTEAFF
TRBV2,once,11,.,TRBJ1-4,TGTGCCAGCAGGCCGGGGGAAAAACTGTTTTTT,CASRPGEKLFF
TRBV13,.,15,TRBD2,TRBJ2-7,TGTGCCAGCAACCGCCCACTAGCGGGATCCTACGAGCAGTACTTC,CASNRPLAGSYEQYF
TRBV25-1,.,13,TRBD1,TRBJ1-1,TGTGCCAGCAGTACCGACAGGGCCACTGAAGCTTTCTTT,CASSTDRATEAFF